Below are 17 T cell receptor beta chains sequenced from a single sample in a study of cytomegalovirus exposure and HLA in healthy donors. Researchers ran the PCR with 60 Vbeta and 13 Jbeta primers. The table came from immunoSEQ multiplex PCR; TCRdb's copy has only in-frame clones and leaves some out. The data contain about 84,000 clones, roughly 73% of them singletons. The sample comprised PBMCs. These TCRs come from a male donor in good health and CMV-seropositive.

This clone was observed a few times. V usage is TRBV5-1 and J usage is TRBJ2-1, with D possibly being TRBD2 (6 bases). Germline CDR1 and CDR2: SGHRS and YFSETQ. V gave up 4 bases and J gave up 2 bases, with 13 bases separating them. This CDR3 comprises 15 residues. The CDR3 loop is CASSVQAGTYNEQFF. CDR3 nucleotide sequence: TGCGCCAGCAGCGTTCAGGCGGGGACCTACAATGAGCAGTTCTTC.

The chain joins TRBV6-5 to TRBJ2-7; the D gene is possibly TRBD1 (6 bases). The CDR3 is 14 residues long. Trimming shortened V by 4 bases and J by 5 bases, and 15 bases separated the two germline ends. Per germline, CDR1 MNHEY and CDR2 SVGAGI. CDR3 in DNA: TGTGCCAGCAGTTTGGGGGCAGGTCCCCACGAGCAGTACTTC. It specifies CASSLGAGPHEQYF.

This chain joins TRBV19 and TRBJ1-2; no clear D. CDR3 length: 14 amino acids. The germline V and J ends were trimmed by 3 bases and 1 base, with 9 bases remaining between them. Germline CDR1 LNHDA, CDR2 SQIVND (reference sequence). As DNA, the CDR3 is TGTGCCAGTAGTATCCCTTCAGTTAACTATGGCTACACCTTC. Translation: CASSIPSVNYGYTF.

A few counts support this clone. V usage is TRBV18 and J usage is TRBJ1-5; TRBD1 might be the D (6 bases). The V gene's germline CDR1 is KGHSH and CDR2 LQKENI. The ends were cut back, 3 bases at V and 1 base at J, with 7 bases in the middle. There are 14 residues in the CDR3. CDR3 in amino acids: CASSPGQSNQPQHF. The CDR3, as DNA: TGTGCCAGCTCACCCGGACAGAGCAATCAGCCCCAGCATTTT.

The CDR3 DNA reads TGTGCCAGCATGGGCCAGAGGGTGAATGAGCAGTTCTTC. Encoded protein: CASMGQRVNEQFF. V and J are TRBV27 and TRBJ2-1; D possibly corresponds to TRBD2 (5 bases). Germline assignment: CDR1 MNHEY and CDR2 SMNVEV (reference sequence). The CDR3 spans 13 residues. V gave up 7 bases and J gave up 7 bases, with 14 bases separating them.

CDR3 sequence reads: CSAREGGTGELFF. CDR3 in DNA: TGCAGCGCTCGGGAGGGGGGCACCGGGGAGCTGTTTTTT. The chain uses TRBV29-1 and TRBJ2-2; TRBD2 matches at 8 bases. The CDR3 runs to 13 residues. Per the germline V gene, CDR1 is SQVTM and CDR2 is ANQGSEA. The trim removed 7 bases at V and 4 bases at J, leaving 5 bases unmatched.

The rearrangement uses TRBV5-1 and TRBJ2-7, with 10 bases lining up with TRBD1. With 1 base clipped from V and 4 bases from J, the junction kept 5 bases outside the gene matches. The CDR3 consists of 15 residues. The germline V gene encodes CDR1 SGHRS and CDR2 YFSETQ. CDR3 in DNA: TGCGCCAGCAGCTTGCATGGGACAGGGGAATACGAGCAGTACTTC. Encoded protein: CASSLHGTGEYEQYF.

This clone is categorized as medium-sized. This chain uses TRBV7-3 with TRBJ2-7; maybe TRBD2 (6 bases). From germline, CDR1 is SGHTA and CDR2 FQGTGA. V lost 0 bases to trimming and J lost 6 bases, with 12 bases between them. The CDR3 extends over 14 amino acids. This chain's CDR3 is CASSLTGGAGEQYF. The CDR3 DNA reads as TGTGCCAGCAGCTTAACGGGCGGGGCCGGCGAGCAGTACTTC.

The CDR3 loop reads CASSVGTGKNEQYF. In DNA form, the CDR3 reads TGTGCCAGCAGCGTGGGGACAGGGAAGAACGAGCAGTACTTC. This chain joins TRBV9 and TRBJ2-7, with 9 bases that match TRBD1. The length of the CDR3 is 14 residues. V shed 2 bases and J 5 bases; nucleotides not matched to a gene: 5. Germline V gene sequence: CDR1 SGDLS, CDR2 YYNGEE. Full variable domain (remainder filled in from reference TRBV9 and TRBJ2-7): DSGVTQTPKHLITATGQRVTLRCSPRSGDLSVYWYQQSLDQGLQFLIQYYNGEERAKGNILERFSAQQFPDLHSELNLSSLELGDSALYFCASSVGTGKNEQYFGPGTRLTVT.

The chain employs TRBV27 and TRBJ2-7; D ambiguous. Germline lookup yields CDR1 MNHEY and CDR2 SMNVEV (reference sequence). The CDR3 is 13 residues long. Between the trimmed V and J ends, which lost 3 bases and 3 bases, there was a span of 9 bases. CDR3 sequence: CASSLGRDYEQYF. The CDR3 DNA is TGTGCCAGCAGTTTGGGCCGAGACTACGAGCAGTACTTC.

The chain links TRBV11-3 to TRBJ1-1; D is undetermined. The CDR3 contains 11 residues. Trimming pared 2 bases from V and 12 bases from J, leaving 10 bases between. The germline V gene encodes CDR1 SGHNT and CDR2 YENEEA. The CDR3 DNA reads as TGTGCCAGCAGCTTACTGGAGGTGACTTTCTTT. It encodes CASSLLEVTFF.

The V call is TRBV28, the J call TRBJ1-5; D ambiguous. The CDR3 extends over 12 amino acids. V lost 5 bases and J lost 4, with 6 bases in between. In germline, CDR1 is MDHEN, CDR2 SYDVKM. The CDR3 nucleotides read TGTGCCAGCAGTCCCCCTAATCAGCCCCAGCATTTT. It is translated as CASSPPNQPQHF.

V usage is TRBV15 and J usage is TRBJ2-7; D not resolved. The CDR3 spans 13 residues. Germline values: CDR1 LNHNV, CDR2 YYDKDF (reference sequence). V was shortened by 1 base and J by 5 bases, with 9 bases between the two germline ends. The CDR3 reads CATSRVYLNEQYF. The CDR3 DNA follows: TGTGCCACCAGCAGAGTTTACTTGAACGAGCAGTACTTC.

A word on this clone: The sample contains more than one DNA sequence encoding this CDR3. The chain is built from TRBV5-1 and TRBJ2-2; weak D call: TRBD2 (6 bases). V lost 0 bases and J 7 bases, leaving 10 bases between the germline ends. Germline-derived CDR1 and CDR2 are SGHRS and YFSETQ. The CDR3 consists of 14 residues. CDR3 sequence (DNA): TGCGCCAGCAGCTTGGGCGGAGGGAGCGGGGAGCTGTTTTTT. This translates into CASSLGGGSGELFF.

The chain combines TRBV7-2 with TRBJ1-2; maybe TRBD1 (5 bases). The germline V and J ends were trimmed by 1 base and 8 bases, with 11 bases remaining between them. The CDR3 has 13 amino acids. In germline, CDR1 is SGHTA, CDR2 FQGNSA. For the CDR3, the DNA is TGTGCCAGCAGCTTAGTAGGACCAGGGGGCTACACCTTC. Its protein product is CASSLVGPGGYTF.

This clone was observed a handful of times. The chain is built from TRBV19 and TRBJ2-7, with 7 bases identical to TRBD1. V was pared by 9 bases and J by 2 bases, with 7 bases of the junction left unmatched. In germline, CDR1 is LNHDA, CDR2 SQIVND (reference sequence). The CDR3 contains 13 residues. CDR3 region: CASTGQDAYEQYF. Written as DNA, the CDR3 is TGTGCCAGCACCGGACAGGACGCCTACGAGCAGTACTTC.

This clone was seen more than once but under ten times. The chain carries TRBV5-1 and TRBJ2-5; 10 bases match TRBD2. Germline lookup yields CDR1 SGHRS and CDR2 YFSETQ. V dropped 1 base and J dropped 2; count of bases not matched to a gene: 5. CDR3 length: 16 residues. The CDR3 coding sequence is TGCGCCAGCAGCTTGTGGTCTAGCGGGGGACAAGAGACCCAGTACTTC. Translated: CASSLWSSGGQETQYF.